This entry lists 5 T cell receptor beta chains sequenced from one sample in a study of T cells after yellow fever vaccination (dated by TCRdb to between 2018 and 2021). Libraries were built with 5' RACE. TCRdb shows the sequencer as Illumina NovaSeq 6000. The public reads were quality trimmed at Q25 with fastp and then assembled into clones with MiXCR by TCRdb, keeping productive beta chains. Rows are unified per CDR3 protein, each entry keeping the most common DNA and genes. In all, the sample holds approximately 160,000 distinct CDR3 sequences, and 7% to 10% of those were seen once. About 40% of the sample rests with the top ten. Sample treatment or condition, as interpreted from the label and publication: live attenuated yellow fever vaccine strain. The material was CD8+ T cells sorted from PBMCs, obtained 45 days after the yellow fever booster vaccination. The receptors originated from a man between 18 and 29 years old who received the YFV17D yellow fever vaccine.

The table lists this clonotype with a few counts. The V call is TRBV5-1, the J call TRBJ2-6, with D hard to call. Trimming took off 2 bases at V and 0 bases at J, with 9 bases between the two ends. Germline values: CDR1 SGHRS, CDR2 YFSETQ. The CDR3 has 16 amino acids. The chain's CDR3 is CASSFAAVSGANVLTF. In DNA form, the CDR3 reads TGCGCCAGCAGCTTTGCGGCGGTCTCTGGGGCCAACGTCCTGACTTTC.

This clonotype showed up just a few times. The V gene is TRBV6-5, the J gene TRBJ1-5; the match to TRBD1 covers 7 bases. This CDR3 spans 13 amino acids. V lost 4 bases, J lost 12 bases, and 9 bases stayed unmatched. The V gene's germline CDR1 is MNHEY and CDR2 SVGAGI. The CDR3 here is CASSSLRAGGQHF. The CDR3 coding sequence is TGTGCCAGCAGTTCACTCCGGGCAGGGGGCCAGCATTTT.

This clonotype was seen more than once but under ten times. V and J are TRBV25-1 and TRBJ2-7, with TRBD1 matching over 7 bases. CDR3 length: 14 amino acids. Germline CDR1 reads MGHDK; CDR2 reads SYGVNS. With V trimmed by 2 bases and J by 1 base, 2 bases remained unmatched. The CDR3 reads CASSEPGQSYEQYV. CDR3 coding DNA: TGTGCCAGCAGTGAACCGGGACAGTCCTACGAGCAGTACGTC.

This chain links TRBV4-1 with TRBJ1-1; D is undetermined. The CDR3 has 14 residues. The germline CDR1 and CDR2 sequences are MGHRA and YSYEKL. Trimming shortened V by 4 bases and J by 1 base, and 10 bases separated the two germline ends. CDR3 nucleotide sequence: TGCGCCAGCAGCCCTTCACGGAGGAACACTGAAGCTTTCTTT. This translates into CASSPSRRNTEAFF.

The J gene is TRBJ1-6, the V gene TRBV20-1; 7 bases line up with TRBD1. Unmatched junction bases numbered 12, after V lost 3 bases and J lost 7 bases. The CDR3 loop spans 16 amino acids. Germline V lookup: CDR1 DFQATT, CDR2 SNEGSKA (reference sequence). CDR3 protein: CSARDPLQGPNSPLHF. The CDR3, as DNA: TGCAGTGCTAGGGACCCCCTACAGGGGCCGAATTCACCCCTCCACTTT.